A selection of T cell receptor beta chains follows, all from one sample in a study of T cell clusters in autoimmune cytopenias. Reanalyzing the multiplex PCR reads, TCRdb keeps one entry per CDR3 protein, without DNA. This sample's clone table lists some 14,000 distinct CDR3 sequences. Sequencing was done on a sample of peripheral blood. These receptors originate from a human donor with an autoimmune cytopenia or autoimmune hepatitis (not recorded which). Both conserved end residues are part of each CDR3. Not all rows give a size; the values are once, few, many and, for expanded clones, a class.

len: 17
j_gene: TRBJ1-5
v_gene: TRBV6-5
abundance: -
CDR3aa: CASSYLSAGTGHQPQHF

len: 13
j_gene: TRBJ2-7
v_gene: TRBV11-1
abundance: -
CDR3aa: CASTAGTGGEEYF

len: 13
j_gene: TRBJ2-1
v_gene: TRBV6-5
abundance: medium-sized
CDR3aa: CASSYSGLVEQFF

len: 16
j_gene: TRBJ1-5
v_gene: TRBV19
abundance: -
CDR3aa: CASSPRTGDRGQPQHF

len: 15
j_gene: TRBJ1-1
v_gene: TRBV5-4
abundance: -
CDR3aa: CASSPRGRMNTEAFF

len: 16
j_gene: TRBJ2-2
v_gene: TRBV12-3/TRBV12-4
abundance: -
CDR3aa: CASSFLAGGPNGELFF

len: 15
j_gene: TRBJ2-7
v_gene: TRBV6-5
abundance: -
CDR3aa: CASSRTPFSSYEQYF

len: 13
j_gene: TRBJ2-6
v_gene: TRBV6-1
abundance: -
CDR3aa: CASSNSGANVLTF

len: 14
j_gene: TRBJ2-2
v_gene: TRBV19
abundance: medium-sized
CDR3aa: CASDPQGLAGELFF

len: 14
j_gene: TRBJ1-2
v_gene: TRBV30
abundance: -
CDR3aa: CAWSVRSQGSGYTF